The 20 T cell receptor beta chains below come from one sample, sequenced in a study of identical twins. MiXCR was run by TCRdb on the 5' RACE reads, yielding one entry per CDR3 protein. Of about 1.7 million distinct CDR3 sequences detected, more than 30% appear once; the ten largest clones hold around 0.25%. Sequenced sample: cord blood. These receptors were collected from a newborn girl in good health.

V gene TRBV24-1 combines with J gene TRBJ2-3; perhaps D is TRBD1 or TRBD2 (5 bases each). V was trimmed by 2 bases and J by 0 bases, leaving 14 bases between them. This CDR3 comprises 17 residues. From germline, CDR1 is KGHDR and CDR2 SFDVKD. The CDR3 nucleotides read TGTGCCACCAGTGATTCCCGGACGGGACCTAGCACAGATACGCAGTATTTT. This translates into CATSDSRTGPSTDTQYF.

This clonotype was observed once. This chain uses TRBV12-3 or TRBV12-4 with TRBJ2-3, with TRBD2 matching 7 bases. Trimming at V came to 0 bases and at J to 4 bases, leaving 7 bases not matched to a gene. The CDR3 has 16 amino acids. The CDR3 coding sequence is TGTGCCAGCAGTTTAGCGCCACGCGGGAGCGCAGATACGCAGTATTTT. Protein product: CASSLAPRGSADTQYF.

Only a few counts were recorded for this clonotype. This chain's CDR3 is CASSTRDSSGADTQYF. As DNA, the CDR3 is TGTGCCAGCAGTACCCGGGACAGCTCTGGGGCAGATACGCAGTATTTT. The chain links TRBV6-6 to TRBJ2-3; 7 bases line up with TRBD1. Germline V gene lookup returns CDR1 MNHNY and CDR2 SVGAGI (reference sequence). This CDR3 is built from 16 residues. With 5 bases clipped from V and 4 bases from J, the junction kept 12 bases outside the gene matches.

The genes are TRBV7-8 and TRBJ1-1; the D gene is possibly TRBD1 (6 bases). CDR1 is SGHVS, CDR2 FQNEAQ, per germline. V gave up 5 bases and J gave up 3 bases, with 19 bases separating them. The CDR3 consists of 16 residues. For the CDR3, the DNA is TGTGCCAGCAGCGTAGATCGTCGGGGGCTCTACACTGAAGCTTTCTTT. This encodes CASSVDRRGLYTEAFF.

The chain recombines TRBV2 with TRBJ2-3; no clear D. Germline V gene lookup returns CDR1 SNHLY and CDR2 FYNNEI. V was pared by 6 bases and J by 2 bases, with 9 bases between. CDR3 length equals 13 residues. The CDR3 sequence: CASRVTPTDTQYF. Here the CDR3 DNA reads TGTGCCAGCAGAGTAACCCCCACAGATACGCAGTATTTT. Drawing the rest from reference TRBV2 and TRBJ2-3, the complete variable domain is EPEVTQTPSHQVTQMGQEVILRCVPISNHLYFYWYRQILGQKVEFLVSFYNNEISEKSEIFDDQFSVERPDGSNFTLKIRSTKLEDSAMYFCASRVTPTDTQYFGPGTRLTVL.

This clonotype was counted many times. V and J are TRBV3-1 and TRBJ2-7, with TRBD2 identical over 7 bases. This CDR3 contains 13 residues. Germline CDR1 LGHDT, CDR2 YNNKEL (reference sequence). V lost 3 bases, J lost 3 bases, and 2 bases stayed unmatched. The CDR3, as DNA: TGTGCCAGCAGCCACGGCGGGAGCTACGAGCAGTACTTC. Translating it yields CASSHGGSYEQYF.

The table lists this clonotype with a few counts. The chain couples TRBV12-3 or TRBV12-4 to TRBJ2-1, with a weak D call TRBD2 (6 bases). The V and J ends lost 6 bases and 0 bases respectively, with 12 bases between them. The CDR3 covers 15 residues. The CDR3 coding sequence is TGTGCCAGCAGCCGTAGCGGACCCTCCTACAATGAGCAGTTCTTC. The encoded protein is CASSRSGPSYNEQFF.

This chain uses TRBV10-3 with TRBJ2-1; 8 nucleotides agree with TRBD2. The CDR3 has 12 amino acids. The J segment lost 6 bases and the V segment lost 6 bases, leaving 1 base of the junction unmatched. CDR1 and CDR2 from the germline V gene are ENHRY and SYGVKD. The CDR3 sequence: CAISGRANEQFF. CDR3 nucleotide sequence: TGTGCCATCAGCGGGAGGGCCAATGAGCAGTTCTTC.

The rearrangement links TRBV4-1 to TRBJ1-4, with TRBD1 matching over 11 bases. The CDR3 extends over 15 amino acids. Germline V CDR1 and CDR2: MGHRA, YSYEKL. V dropped 3 bases and J dropped 5; count of bases not matched to a gene: 2. Here the CDR3 DNA reads TGCGCCAGCAGCCACTGGACAGGGGGCAATGAAAAACTGTTTTTT. Amino acids: CASSHWTGGNEKLFF.

The chain employs TRBV13 and TRBJ2-3; D unresolved. V lost 2 bases and J lost 2, with 11 bases in between. The CDR3 length is 15 residues. Germline V CDR1 and CDR2: PRHDT, FYEKMQ (reference sequence). CDR3 in amino acids: CASSLTISDTDTQYF. In DNA form, the CDR3 reads TGTGCCAGCAGCTTAACCATATCTGACACAGATACGCAGTATTTT.

The V call is TRBV4-2, the J call TRBJ2-7, with TRBD2 matching 8 bases. Germline CDR1 and CDR2: LGHNA and YNFKEQ. Unmatched junction bases numbered 6, after V lost 0 bases and J lost 2 bases. The CDR3 extends over 16 amino acids. The CDR3 sequence is CASSQDSGGAPYEQYF. The CDR3 region has the DNA TGTGCCAGCAGCCAAGATTCCGGGGGGGCCCCCTACGAGCAGTACTTC.

This chain connects TRBV4-2 to TRBJ1-5; D ambiguous. This CDR3 comprises 15 residues. The germline CDR1 and CDR2 sequences are LGHNA and YNFKEQ. V lost 4 bases and J lost 9, with 19 bases in between. The DNA of the CDR3 is TGTGCCAGCAGCCGAGGTAGACACGCCTCGGGGCCCCAGCATTTT. Its translation is CASSRGRHASGPQHF.

The J gene is TRBJ1-1, the V gene TRBV18, with 10 bases lining up with TRBD1. The CDR3 is 16 amino acids. Germline CDR1 and CDR2: KGHSH and LQKENI. With 3 bases clipped from V and 1 base from J, the junction kept 5 bases outside the gene matches. The CDR3 region is CASSPRGQGGNTEAFF. DNA for the CDR3: TGTGCCAGCTCACCCCGAGGACAGGGGGGGAACACTGAAGCTTTCTTT.

This clonotype was seen a handful of times. The rearrangement joins TRBV10-1 to TRBJ2-3; no firm D call. V was trimmed by 0 bases and J by 0 bases, leaving 7 bases between them. This CDR3 is 15 amino acids long. Germline CDR1 reads WNHNN; CDR2 reads SYGVQD (reference sequence). In DNA, the CDR3 is TGCGCCAGCAGTGAGTCAGGGAAAAGCACAGATACGCAGTATTTT. Translating it yields CASSESGKSTDTQYF.

This clonotype was counted between two and nine times. The CDR3 region is CASSLLVFDEQFF. The CDR3 nucleotides are TGCGCCAGCAGCTTACTAGTTTTTGATGAGCAGTTCTTC. The rearrangement uses TRBV5-1 and TRBJ2-1, with D perhaps matching TRBD2 (5 bases). The CDR3 contains 13 residues. Germline CDR1 SGHRS, CDR2 YFSETQ. V was shortened by 2 bases and J by 8 bases, with 11 bases between the two germline ends.

This chain uses TRBV4-1 with TRBJ2-3; a weak D match, TRBD2 (5 bases). There are 17 residues in the CDR3. V was cut by 2 bases and J by 0 bases, with 15 bases left in between. Germline CDR1 reads MGHRA; CDR2 reads YSYEKL. DNA of the CDR3: TGCGCCAGCAGCCAATCTAAGACTATAGCTAGCACAGATACGCAGTATTTT. Translating gives CASSQSKTIASTDTQYF.

Remarks on this clonotype: It may be a read error: a sequence one base away is much more abundant. The V call is TRBV5-1, the J call TRBJ1-2, with D hard to call. The CDR3 has 13 residues. Trimming left V 6 bases short and J 1 base short, with 10 bases between. Germline loops: CDR1 SGHRS, CDR2 YFSETQ. In nucleotides, the CDR3 is TGCGCCAGCAAGGAGCGTCATAACTATGGCTACACCTTC. This codes for CASKERHNYGYTF.

CDR3 region: CASSDTRNEAFF. Here the CDR3 DNA reads TGCGCCAGCAGTGATACCCGCAATGAAGCTTTCTTT. V is TRBV10-2 and J is TRBJ1-1; D not resolved. CDR1 and CDR2 from the germline V gene are WSHSY and SAAADI. V lost 3 bases to trimming and J lost 7 bases, with 9 bases between them. The CDR3 totals 12 residues.

Comments on this clonotype: In this CDR3 the conserved last residue, phenylalanine or tryptophan, is missing, so a read error is likely. The CDR3 DNA sequence: TGTGCCATCAGTAAAGGGACTAGCGGGATCGGTAGCTCCTACAATGAGCAGTTCTTA. It encodes CAISKGTSGIGSSYNEQFL. V usage is TRBV10-3 and J usage is TRBJ2-1, with 13 bases that match TRBD2. V was pared by 5 bases and J by 0 bases, with 10 bases of the junction left unmatched. There are 19 residues in the CDR3. Germline V gives CDR1 ENHRY, CDR2 SYGVKD.

CDR3 sequence: CASSQGDSFTDTQYF. DNA for the CDR3: TGTGCCAGCAGCCAAGGGGACAGTTTCACAGATACGCAGTATTTT. The V gene is TRBV4-2, the J gene TRBJ2-3; 7 positions match TRBD1. The CDR3 extends over 15 amino acids. With V trimmed by 1 base and J by 2 bases, 3 bases remained unmatched. Germline-derived CDR1 and CDR2 are LGHNA and YNFKEQ.